The clone carrying this T cell receptor (beta chain) was counted between two and nine times. Its antigen is unidentified. In TCRdb, the 5' RACE reads were re-called with MiXCR into one record per CDR3 protein. The sample holds 200,000 to 250,000 distinct CDR3 sequences, 5.5% to 7.5% seen once. The sample belongs to a study of CD8 T cells in ankylosing spondylitis. Regarding the study as a whole: A motif in TCR beta, a set of several highly homologous variants, appeared characteristic of ankylosing spondylitis blood.

V lost 8 bases and J lost 3; bases outside the gene matches: 8. The CDR3 extends over 14 amino acids. Germline lookup yields CDR1 MNHNS and CDR2 SASEGT. The V and J genes are TRBV6-1 and TRBJ1-2; TRBD1 matches 8 bases. The sequence derives from a male donor with ankylosing spondylitis. The sequencing input was blood, either unsorted or a sorted T cell fraction (not recorded which). Here the CDR3 DNA reads TGTGCCAGCGGCTCAGGGGGCGCGGACTATGGCTACACCTTC. Amino acid sequence: CASGSGGADYGYTF.